Here is one T cell receptor (beta chain) with its context. The antigen is undetermined. Unexposed donor CD4+ T cells date from about 2011-2018, before the COVID-19 pandemic. The cells were cultured for 10 days before CD4+ T cells were isolated. Cultures held two million PBMCs per well with 9 to 10 IU/ml IL-2. CDR3 size: 16 residues. Germline V gene data show CDR1 as SGHRS and CDR2 as YFSETQ. V was cut by 4 bases and J by 0 bases, with 11 bases left in between. Profiling relied on immunoSEQ multiplex PCR, and the TCRdb table lists in-frame clones only, not all of them. This table holds 20,000 or so clones, about three quarters found once. The sample is drawn from a study of CD4 T cells in relation to SARS-CoV-2 and coronaviruses.

The clonotype was recovered from a human donor in good health. Input material: CD4+ T cells from PBMCs, cultured in vitro. The chain uses TRBV5-1 and TRBJ2-6; D may be TRBD2 (5 bases). The CDR3 loop is CASSLGLSSGANVLTF. DNA of the CDR3: TGCGCCAGCAGCCTCGGACTCTCCTCTGGGGCCAACGTCCTGACTTTC.